This T cell receptor (beta chain) originates from a study of cytomegalovirus exposure and HLA in healthy donors. Study background: Earlier sequencing of approximately 200 million T cells yielded fewer than 140 million unique TCR beta sequences. Whole-study findings and limits: Cytomegalovirus association was assigned to approximately 180 TCR beta chains.

There are 15 residues in the CDR3. The germline V gene has CDR1 LGHNA and CDR2 YSLEER. The study ran its PCR with 60 Vbeta and 13 Jbeta primers. Some clones are missing from TCRdb's copy, which holds only in-frame ones; the method was immunoSEQ multiplex PCR. In the table there are under 200,000 clones, 80% of which are singletons. As to this clone: What it binds is not known.

The TCR was taken from a woman in her 50s in good health and CMV-seropositive. The chain links TRBV4-3 to TRBJ2-5; 10 bases are shared with TRBD2. The tail of the sequence fits TRBJ2-7 better, so the J call may be wrong. Sequenced sample: PBMCs. CDR3 coding DNA: TGCGCCAGCAGCAAATGGACTAGCGGAGTTTACGAGCAGTACTTC. Its protein is CASSKWTSGVYEQYF.